Presented here are 5 T cell receptor beta chains from one specimen sequenced in a study of cytomegalovirus exposure and HLA in healthy donors. It was with 60 Vbeta and 13 Jbeta primers that the PCR ran. The repertoire was sequenced with immunoSEQ multiplex PCR; TCRdb's copy has only in-frame clones and lacks some. Of more than 110,000 clones listed, around 85% were seen once; the top ten hold 1.2%. Sequenced input: PBMCs. Every receptor here comes from a female donor in good health and CMV-seronegative.

The chain is built from TRBV10-2 and TRBJ1-2; D not resolved. Germline V gene sequence: CDR1 WSHSY, CDR2 SAAADI. Trimming removed 4 bases at V and 5 bases at J, with 8 bases between. The length of the CDR3 is 12 residues. The chain's CDR3 is CASSGREYGYTF. The CDR3 DNA reads TGCGCCAGCAGTGGGAGGGAGTATGGCTACACCTTC.

V usage is TRBV6-5 and J usage is TRBJ2-1; D is ambiguous. V was cut by 0 bases and J by 7 bases, with 7 bases left in between. CDR1 is MNHEY and CDR2 is SVGAGI in the germline V gene. CDR3 length: 13 residues. The CDR3 loop reads CASSYSAENEQFF. CDR3 coding DNA: TGTGCCAGCAGTTACTCGGCGGAGAATGAGCAGTTCTTC.

The V and J genes are TRBV6-5 and TRBJ2-7; 7 bases are shared with TRBD2. The CDR3 runs 15 residues. J was trimmed by 6 bases and V by 5 bases; bases with no gene match: 13. CDR1 is MNHEY and CDR2 is SVGAGI in the germline V gene. CDR3 bases: TGTGCCAGCAGTCCCTATGGGACTACCCTGGCCGAGCAGTACTTC. It is translated as CASSPYGTTLAEQYF.

This chain links TRBV10-3 with TRBJ1-5; TRBD1 matches at 7 bases. In germline, CDR1 is ENHRY, CDR2 SYGVKD. CDR3 size: 13 residues. Trimming at V came to 6 bases and at J to 7 bases, leaving 6 bases not matched to a gene. In DNA form, the CDR3 reads TGTGCCATCAGAGGAACAGGGGAACAGCCCCAGCATTTT. It translates to CAIRGTGEQPQHF.

This sequence joins TRBV14 and TRBJ2-7, with 11 bases fitting TRBD2. The germline V gene encodes CDR1 SGHDN and CDR2 FVKESK. The CDR3 has 17 amino acids. The J segment lost 5 bases and the V segment lost 1 base, leaving 10 bases of the junction unmatched. The CDR3 spells CASSQGHSGRANDEQYF. The CDR3 DNA reads as TGTGCCAGCAGCCAAGGTCATAGCGGGAGGGCAAATGACGAGCAGTACTTC. Full variable domain (missing parts from reference TRBV14 and TRBJ2-7): EAGVTQFPSHSVIEKGQTVTLRCDPISGHDNLYWYRRVMGKEIKFLLHFVKESKQDESGMPNNRFLAERTGGTYSTLKVQPAELEDSGVYFCASSQGHSGRANDEQYFGPGTRLTVT.